Presented here are 20 T cell receptor beta chains from one specimen sequenced in a study of blood T cells in healthy people across ages. Alongside a J-beta primer mix, a sample-barcoded 5' primer served in a second PCR lasting roughly 7 to 11 cycles. One entry per CDR3 protein results from TCRdb running MiXCR on the 5' RACE reads. The table shows some 700,000 distinct CDR3 sequences, with 22% occurring only once. Sequences were obtained from blood. The receptors were gathered from a man between 65 and 85 years old in good health.

This chain uses TRBV28 with TRBJ1-5; D gene unclear. The CDR3 is 14 residues long. CDR1 is MDHEN, CDR2 SYDVKM, per germline. Trimming shortened V by 3 bases and J by 6 bases, and 12 bases separated the two germline ends. Here the CDR3 DNA reads TGTGCCAGCAGTTTGCCCAGGCGGGGTCAGCCCCAGCATTTT. Protein product: CASSLPRRGQPQHF.

In this sample, this clonotype turned up a few times. The chain couples TRBV11-2 to TRBJ2-7; 7 bases fit TRBD1. The trim removed 5 bases at V and 7 bases at J, leaving 20 bases unmatched. The CDR3 contains 17 residues. Germline CDR1 is SGHAT and CDR2 is FQNNGV. DNA of the CDR3: TGTGCCAGCAGCCTTCGACAGGGCGCGGGCCCACTACGAGAGCAGTACGTC. This gives the protein CASSLRQGAGPLREQYV.

This rearrangement joins TRBV5-1 to TRBJ2-7; 9 nucleotides match TRBD1. The germline V gene has CDR1 SGHRS and CDR2 YFSETQ. Unmatched junction bases numbered 8, after V lost 2 bases and J lost 5 bases. The CDR3 consists of 15 residues. DNA for the CDR3: TGCGCCAGCAGCTTCACCGGGACAGGGCCCCACGAGCAGTACTTC. Translated: CASSFTGTGPHEQYF.

This clonotype has a handful of counts. The V and J genes are TRBV6-5 and TRBJ2-1, with unresolved D. With the DNA end fitting TRBJ2-7 better, the J assignment may be wrong. Germline V gives CDR1 MNHEY, CDR2 SVGAGI. The CDR3 sequence is 13 residues long. CDR3 in amino acids: CASSTTVITEQYF. The CDR3 DNA reads TGTGCCAGCAGCACAACAGTGATCACCGAGCAGTACTTC.

This chain connects TRBV6-6 to TRBJ2-1; weak D call: TRBD2 (6 bases). The CDR3 runs to 13 residues. Germline lookup yields CDR1 MNHNY and CDR2 SVGAGI (reference sequence). The ends were cut back, 5 bases at V and 6 bases at J, with 11 bases in the middle. CDR3 protein: CASSQPTSNEQFF. CDR3 DNA sequence: TGTGCCAGCAGTCAACCGACTAGCAATGAGCAGTTCTTC.

This clonotype occurred a few times. The J gene is TRBJ2-7, the V gene TRBV4-1; D is perhaps TRBD1 or TRBD2 (5 bases each). Germline V CDR1 and CDR2: MGHRA, YSYEKL. V was clipped by 0 bases and J by 0 bases, with 15 bases between them. This CDR3 has 17 residues. The CDR3 region is CASSQEGLGSLSYEQYF. The CDR3 region has the DNA TGCGCCAGCAGCCAAGAGGGGCTAGGGAGCCTCTCCTACGAGCAGTACTTC.

With regard to this clonotype: The CDR3 does not end in the conserved phenylalanine or tryptophan, so this is likely a read error. This chain uses TRBV12-3 or TRBV12-4 with TRBJ2-5; D may match TRBD1 or TRBD2 (5 bases each). CDR3 length: 13 residues. V gave up 1 base and J gave up 11 bases, with 14 bases separating them. CDR3 sequence reads: CASSLGQGREQYV. CDR3 sequence (DNA): TGTGCCAGCAGTTTAGGTCAGGGAAGGGAGCAGTACGTC.

This clonotype came up a few times. The rearrangement links TRBV5-5 to TRBJ2-5; D perhaps matches TRBD2 (5 bases). The CDR3 covers 13 residues. Trimming pared 3 bases from V and 5 bases from J, leaving 11 bases between. Germline loops: CDR1 SGHKS, CDR2 YYEKEE (reference sequence). The CDR3 loop reads CASSYTSSETQYF. The CDR3 coding sequence is TGTGCCAGCAGCTACACTAGTTCCGAGACCCAGTACTTC.

The J gene is TRBJ1-1, the V gene TRBV29-1; 8 bases are shared with TRBD1. With V trimmed by 7 bases and J by 3 bases, 10 bases remained unmatched. The CDR3 totals 14 residues. The V gene's germline CDR1 is SQVTM and CDR2 ANQGSEA. The CDR3 DNA sequence: TGCAGCGCTTCGACAGGGGACGCGGACACTGAAGCTTTCTTT. This encodes CSASTGDADTEAFF. Supplemented by reference TRBV29-1 and TRBJ1-1, the full variable domain reads SAVISQKPSRDICQRGTSLTIQCQVDSQVTMMFWYRQQPGQSLTLIATANQGSEATYESGFVIDKFPISRPNLTFSTLTVSNMSPEDSSIYLCSASTGDADTEAFFGQGTRLTVV.

This clonotype has more than one count but fewer than ten. The V gene is TRBV2, the J gene TRBJ2-3; 16 bases line up with TRBD2. V shed 6 bases and J 14 bases; nucleotides not matched to a gene: 8. In germline, CDR1 is SNHLY, CDR2 FYNNEI. The CDR3 runs 14 residues. The CDR3 nucleotides are TGTGCCAGCAGGGGACTAGCGGGAGGGTTCAGTCCGTATTTT. Translation: CASRGLAGGFSPYF.

This clonotype has a handful of counts. The chain recombines TRBV5-1 with TRBJ2-5, with 9 bases identical to TRBD1. In germline, CDR1 is SGHRS, CDR2 YFSETQ. The V segment lost 3 bases and the J segment 5 bases; nucleotides outside the gene matches: 5. The CDR3 spans 14 residues. The DNA for the CDR3 is TGCGCCAGCAGCTGGGACAGGGCAGGGGAGACCCAGTACTTC. Amino acid sequence: CASSWDRAGETQYF.

This clonotype was seen a single time. A junction end diverges from the germline sequence, so it may reflect a read error. V gene TRBV9 combines with J gene TRBJ1-1; D perhaps matches TRBD1 (6 bases). Germline loops: CDR1 SGDLS, CDR2 YYNGEE. The CDR3 extends over 15 amino acids. For the CDR3, the DNA is TGTGCCGGCAGCGCACAGGGACGGTTGAACACTGAAGCTTTCTTT. Protein sequence: CAGSAQGRLNTEAFF.

This clonotype was found a few times. The rearrangement joins TRBV12-3 or TRBV12-4 to TRBJ2-1, with 7 nucleotides matching TRBD1. V lost 7 bases to trimming and J lost 6 bases; unmatched junction nucleotides: 12. The CDR3 loop spans 15 amino acids. The CDR3: CASISQGRLVNEQFF. CDR3 bases: TGTGCCAGCATTTCACAGGGGCGGCTTGTCAATGAGCAGTTCTTC.

The chain combines TRBV12-3 or TRBV12-4 with TRBJ2-2; 11 bases map to TRBD2. The CDR3 is 16 residues long. Trimming cost V 2 bases and J 6 bases; bases outside gene matches: 5. The CDR3 here is CASSLPQLAGAGELFF. In nucleotides, the CDR3 is TGTGCCAGCAGTTTACCGCAACTAGCGGGAGCCGGGGAGCTGTTTTTT.

This clonotype was seen only a few times. This sequence joins TRBV12-3 or TRBV12-4 and TRBJ2-1; 12 nucleotides match TRBD2. The CDR3 runs 16 residues. J lost 2 bases, V lost 3 bases, and 2 bases had no gene match. CDR3 residues: CASSFLAGGPYNEQFF. The CDR3 coding sequence is TGTGCCAGCAGTTTCCTAGCGGGGGGGCCCTACAATGAGCAGTTCTTC.

V gene TRBV6-5 combines with J gene TRBJ2-3; D might be TRBD2 (5 bases). Germline assignment: CDR1 MNHEY and CDR2 SVGAGI. Deletions cut 2 bases from V and 6 bases from J, with 27 bases between. The CDR3 sequence is 19 residues long. The CDR3 nucleotides are TGTGCCAGCAGTTACGCGAGCGGTAGGAATTCGGGCCGCAGGGATACGCAGTATTTT. It translates to CASSYASGRNSGRRDTQYF.

This clonotype was picked up many times. This chain links TRBV7-2 with TRBJ2-1; 9 bases are a match to TRBD2. The CDR3 has 16 residues. Losses at the gene ends were 1 base for V and 2 bases for J; bases not matched to a gene: 3. Per germline, CDR1 SGHTA and CDR2 FQGNSA. In DNA form, the CDR3 reads TGTGCCAGCAGCTTAGGTTTAGCGGGGGCCTACAATGAGCAGTTCTTC. This sequence encodes CASSLGLAGAYNEQFF.

This clonotype was seen a few times. V and J are TRBV5-1 and TRBJ1-2, with TRBD1 matching 7 bases. With V trimmed by 4 bases and J by 5 bases, 8 bases remained unmatched. This CDR3 is built from 14 residues. CDR1 SGHRS and CDR2 YFSETQ come from the germline V gene. The CDR3 bases are TGCGCCAGCAGCCCTGACGACAGGGATTATGGCTACACCTTC. Its protein is CASSPDDRDYGYTF.

This clonotype was counted only a few times. The gene calls are TRBV6-5 and TRBJ2-5, with 7 bases fitting TRBD1. TRBJ2-7 explains the end of the DNA better; the J call may be wrong. CDR1 is MNHEY, CDR2 SVGAGI, per germline. The CDR3 is made up of 14 amino acids. The CDR3 bases are TGTGCCAGCAGCTCCCCGGGACAGACCTACGAGCAGTACTTC. This translates into CASSSPGQTYEQYF.

The chain has TRBV7-9 and TRBJ2-4; TRBD1 is a possible D gene (6 bases). This CDR3 spans 14 amino acids. V lost 1 base and J lost 6, with 10 bases in between. Germline CDR1 SEHNR, CDR2 FQNEAQ (reference sequence). The CDR3 bases are TGTGCCAGCAGCTTAGTGGGGGCAGGAAACATTCAGTACTTC. Its translation: CASSLVGAGNIQYF.